In this sample, the clone carrying this TCR beta chain turned up once. The target antigen is unknown. With 60 Vbeta and 13 Jbeta primers, the PCR was carried out. Produced via immunoSEQ multiplex PCR; TCRdb's table is partial and in-frame only. The sample consists of over 200,000 clones, under 80% of them appearing once. Trimming took off 4 bases at V and 0 bases at J, with 14 bases between the two ends. Germline V gives CDR1 SGHDT, CDR2 YYEEEE. CDR3 size: 16 residues. The entry originates in a study of cytomegalovirus exposure and HLA in healthy donors. Study-wide results and limits: Clonal expansion was found to be greater in HLA-associated TCR beta chains than in equally common others in a later analysis. V- and J-gene trimming in TCR beta was tied to a missense DCLRE1C variant by an analysis performed later.

The sequenced sample consisted of PBMCs. This clonotype originated in a woman in her twenties or thirties in good health and CMV-seronegative. The rearrangement joins TRBV5-6 to TRBJ1-5; D perhaps matches TRBD1 (5 bases). The CDR3 reads CASSPDGGNSNQPQHF. The CDR3 DNA reads TGTGCCAGCAGCCCGGACGGGGGTAATAGCAATCAGCCCCAGCATTTT.